Below, 2 T cell receptor beta chains from the same sample are listed, as sequenced in a study of cytomegalovirus exposure and HLA in healthy donors. Repertoires were generated with immunoSEQ multiplex PCR, while TCRdb's copy carries only in-frame clones and drops some. The repertoire holds about 110,000 clones, with roughly nine tenths as singletons. Sequencing was performed on PBMCs. The receptors stem from a woman younger than 30 in good health and CMV-seropositive.

The rearrangement links TRBV6-5 to TRBJ1-2, with 9 bases identical to TRBD1. The CDR3 totals 14 residues. The V segment lost 0 bases and the J segment 7 bases; nucleotides outside the gene matches: 3. Germline V gives CDR1 MNHEY, CDR2 SVGAGI. The CDR3, as DNA: TGTGCCAGCAGTTACTCGGACAGGGGTCGTGGCTACACCTTC. It specifies CASSYSDRGRGYTF.

The chain uses TRBV25-1 and TRBJ1-1; D is possibly TRBD1 (5 bases). This CDR3 has 12 amino acids. V lost 8 bases and J lost 10, with 17 bases in between. Germline CDR1 reads MGHDK; CDR2 reads SYGVNS. Written as DNA, the CDR3 is TGTGCCAGCGGAAACCTGGGGCGGGGAGCTTTCTTT. Protein: CASGNLGRGAFF.